This is a list of T cell receptor beta chains from one sample in a study of blood T cell repertoires in COVID-19. TCRdb keeps only in-frame clones here, not all; method: immunoSEQ multiplex PCR. The repertoire holds 150,000 to 200,000 clones, with 86% as singletons. Source material: peripheral blood. The receptors shown here come from a man aged 45 to 65 with active or convalescent COVID-19. Each CDR3 is given with its conserved first and last residue. The D gene is left open where the match is weak. A clone size is listed for some rows: how often the clone was seen (once, few, many), or a class if it is expanded.

V gene: TRBV7-2; CDR3 length: 16; clone size: .; D gene: TRBD1; J gene: TRBJ2-7; CDR3 protein: CASSSHRDSSPYEQYF; CDR3 DNA: TGTGCCAGCAGCTCACACCGGGACAGCAGTCCCTACGAGCAGTACTTC
V gene: TRBV28; CDR3 length: 15; clone size: .; D gene: TRBD1; J gene: TRBJ1-3; CDR3 protein: CASNQQGAGGNTIYF; CDR3 DNA: TGTGCCAGCAACCAACAGGGGGCTGGTGGAAACACCATATATTTT
V gene: TRBV2; CDR3 length: 16; clone size: .; D gene: .; J gene: TRBJ1-5; CDR3 protein: CASSVAGRISNQPQHF; CDR3 DNA: TGTGCCAGCAGTGTTGCAGGGCGTATTAGCAATCAGCCCCAGCATTTT
V gene: TRBV29-1; CDR3 length: 12; clone size: .; D gene: TRBD1; J gene: TRBJ2-1; CDR3 protein: CSGVTGYNEQFF; CDR3 DNA: TGCAGCGGGGTGACAGGGTACAATGAGCAGTTCTTC
V gene: TRBV29-1; CDR3 length: 13; clone size: .; D gene: .; J gene: TRBJ1-1; CDR3 protein: CSVVQGSGTEAFF; CDR3 DNA: TGCAGCGTTGTTCAGGGCTCAGGCACTGAAGCTTTCTTT
V gene: TRBV11-3; CDR3 length: 14; clone size: .; D gene: .; J gene: TRBJ2-7; CDR3 protein: CASSFSGAADEQYF; CDR3 DNA: TGTGCCAGCAGCTTTTCCGGAGCGGCCGACGAGCAGTACTTC
V gene: TRBV18; CDR3 length: 15; clone size: .; D gene: TRBD2; J gene: TRBJ2-5; CDR3 protein: CASSQRTSGQETQYF; CDR3 DNA: TGTGCCAGCTCACAGAGGACTAGCGGCCAAGAGACCCAGTACTTC
V gene: TRBV29-1; CDR3 length: 10; clone size: .; D gene: .; J gene: TRBJ1-2; CDR3 protein: CSVLSHGYTF; CDR3 DNA: TGCAGCGTTCTTTCTCATGGCTACACCTTC
V gene: TRBV19; CDR3 length: 13; clone size: .; D gene: .; J gene: TRBJ2-7; CDR3 protein: CASSISSSYEQYF; CDR3 DNA: TGTGCCAGTAGTATTAGTAGCTCCTACGAGCAGTACTTC
V gene: TRBV18; CDR3 length: 15; clone size: .; D gene: .; J gene: TRBJ1-1; CDR3 protein: CASSRQGDGRTEAFF; CDR3 DNA: TGTGCCAGCTCTCGCCAGGGTGACGGGCGGACTGAAGCTTTCTTT
V gene: TRBV24-1; CDR3 length: 15; clone size: .; D gene: TRBD1; J gene: TRBJ2-1; CDR3 protein: CATSETGQGPNEQFF; CDR3 DNA: TGTGCCACCAGTGAAACGGGACAGGGTCCTAATGAGCAGTTCTTC
V gene: TRBV6-5; CDR3 length: 13; clone size: .; D gene: TRBD1; J gene: TRBJ1-1; CDR3 protein: CASRGQGSTEAFF; CDR3 DNA: TGTGCCAGCAGGGGACAGGGGAGTACTGAAGCTTTCTTT
V gene: TRBV7-9; CDR3 length: 14; clone size: .; D gene: TRBD1; J gene: TRBJ1-2; CDR3 protein: CASSIMGRGYGYTF; CDR3 DNA: TGTGCCAGCAGCATCATGGGCAGGGGGTATGGCTACACCTTC
V gene: TRBV9; CDR3 length: 20; clone size: .; D gene: TRBD2; J gene: TRBJ2-1; CDR3 protein: CASSVEPGLAGVGSYNEQFF; CDR3 DNA: TGTGCCAGCAGCGTAGAACCGGGACTAGCGGGAGTAGGCTCCTACAATGAGCAGTTCTTC
V gene: TRBV6-5; CDR3 length: 15; clone size: .; D gene: .; J gene: TRBJ1-1; CDR3 protein: CASSSAGVRNTEAFF; CDR3 DNA: TGTGCCAGCAGTTCCGCGGGCGTCCGGAACACTGAAGCTTTCTTT
V gene: TRBV7-2; CDR3 length: 11; clone size: few; D gene: .; J gene: TRBJ1-2; CDR3 protein: CASSATYGYTF; CDR3 DNA: TGTGCCAGCAGCGCTACCTATGGCTACACCTTC
V gene: TRBV6-5; CDR3 length: 14; clone size: .; D gene: .; J gene: TRBJ1-5; CDR3 protein: CASQSTGFNQPQHF; CDR3 DNA: TGTGCCAGCCAGTCGACAGGATTCAATCAGCCCCAGCATTTT
V gene: TRBV20-1; CDR3 length: 12; clone size: .; D gene: .; J gene: TRBJ2-1; CDR3 protein: CSASELTNEQFF; CDR3 DNA: TGCAGTGCTAGTGAACTAACCAATGAGCAGTTCTTC
V gene: TRBV6-2/TRBV6-3; CDR3 length: 17; clone size: .; D gene: TRBD2; J gene: TRBJ2-3; CDR3 protein: CASSTILAGDGLDTQYF; CDR3 DNA: TGTGCCAGCAGTACGATTCTAGCGGGAGATGGGTTAGATACGCAGTATTTT
V gene: TRBV29-1; CDR3 length: 14; clone size: .; D gene: .; J gene: TRBJ1-6; CDR3 protein: CSVSAGDPGSPLHF; CDR3 DNA: TGCAGCGTTAGCGCAGGGGATCCGGGTTCACCCCTCCACTTT
V gene: TRBV19; CDR3 length: 16; clone size: .; D gene: .; J gene: TRBJ1-4; CDR3 protein: CASSVYWDSGDEKLFF; CDR3 DNA: TGTGCCAGTAGTGTATACTGGGACTCGGGGGATGAAAAACTGTTTTTT
V gene: TRBV6-5; CDR3 length: 16; clone size: .; D gene: TRBD1; J gene: TRBJ2-2; CDR3 protein: CASSWVGGKNTGELFF; CDR3 DNA: TGTGCCAGCAGTTGGGTAGGGGGCAAGAACACCGGGGAGCTGTTTTTT
V gene: TRBV30; CDR3 length: 13; clone size: .; D gene: .; J gene: TRBJ1-2; CDR3 protein: CAWSFSGRDGYTF; CDR3 DNA: TGTGCCTGGAGCTTTAGCGGGAGGGATGGCTACACCTTC
V gene: TRBV6-5; CDR3 length: 16; clone size: .; D gene: .; J gene: TRBJ2-5; CDR3 protein: CASSYFSPDGGETQYF; CDR3 DNA: TGTGCCAGCAGTTATTTTAGTCCAGACGGGGGAGAGACCCAGTACTTC
V gene: TRBV30; CDR3 length: 15; clone size: .; D gene: TRBD1; J gene: TRBJ2-3; CDR3 protein: CAWSGQGASTDTQYF; CDR3 DNA: TGTGCCTGGAGCGGACAGGGCGCTAGCACAGATACGCAGTATTTT
V gene: TRBV5-1; CDR3 length: 14; clone size: .; D gene: .; J gene: TRBJ1-6; CDR3 protein: CASSKDSDNSPLHF; CDR3 DNA: TGCGCCAGCAGCAAGGACAGTGATAATTCACCCCTCCACTTT
V gene: TRBV6-5; CDR3 length: 13; clone size: .; D gene: .; J gene: TRBJ2-7; CDR3 protein: CASSYNRLYEQYF; CDR3 DNA: TGTGCCAGCAGTTATAACAGGCTCTACGAGCAGTACTTC
V gene: TRBV7-2; CDR3 length: 14; clone size: .; D gene: .; J gene: TRBJ1-4; CDR3 protein: CASSSSGTNEKLFF; CDR3 DNA: TGTGCCAGCAGCTCCAGCGGAACTAATGAAAAACTGTTTTTT
V gene: TRBV20-1; CDR3 length: 17; clone size: .; D gene: TRBD1; J gene: TRBJ2-5; CDR3 protein: CSASSPVTGGLQETQYF; CDR3 DNA: TGCAGTGCTAGTAGCCCTGTTACAGGGGGTCTACAAGAGACCCAGTACTTC
V gene: TRBV9; CDR3 length: 14; clone size: .; D gene: TRBD1; J gene: TRBJ1-1; CDR3 protein: CASSVGQGLTEAFF; CDR3 DNA: TGTGCCAGCAGCGTGGGACAGGGGCTAACTGAAGCTTTCTTT
V gene: TRBV10-3; CDR3 length: 15; clone size: .; D gene: .; J gene: TRBJ1-4; CDR3 protein: CAISEGMSGGEKLFF; CDR3 DNA: TGTGCCATCAGCGAGGGGATGTCTGGAGGGGAAAAACTGTTTTTT
V gene: TRBV3-1/TRBV3-2; CDR3 length: 14; clone size: .; D gene: .; J gene: TRBJ2-7; CDR3 protein: CASSQYSSTYEQYF; CDR3 DNA: TGTGCCAGCAGCCAATATAGTTCGACCTACGAGCAGTACTTC
V gene: TRBV4-3; CDR3 length: 19; clone size: .; D gene: TRBD1; J gene: TRBJ2-7; CDR3 protein: CASSQDLPGTGVGWDEQYF; CDR3 DNA: TGCGCCAGCAGCCAAGATCTACCCGGGACAGGGGTGGGTTGGGACGAGCAGTACTTC
V gene: TRBV11-3; CDR3 length: 15; clone size: .; D gene: TRBD2; J gene: TRBJ2-1; CDR3 protein: CASSLGGRGYNEQFF; CDR3 DNA: TGTGCCAGCAGCTTAGGCGGGAGGGGCTACAATGAGCAGTTCTTC
V gene: TRBV28; CDR3 length: 14; clone size: .; D gene: .; J gene: TRBJ1-6; CDR3 protein: CASSYRTVNSPLHF; CDR3 DNA: TGTGCCAGCAGTTATCGGACAGTCAATTCACCCCTCCACTTT
V gene: TRBV3-1/TRBV3-2; CDR3 length: 15; clone size: .; D gene: TRBD1; J gene: TRBJ2-7; CDR3 protein: CASSQWGQGAGEQYF; CDR3 DNA: TGTGCCAGCAGCCAGTGGGGACAGGGGGCAGGAGAGCAGTACTTC
V gene: TRBV2; CDR3 length: 15; clone size: .; D gene: .; J gene: TRBJ2-3; CDR3 protein: CASSDRGFATDTQYF; CDR3 DNA: TGTGCCAGCAGTGATAGGGGGTTCGCCACAGATACGCAGTATTTT
V gene: TRBV2; CDR3 length: 11; clone size: .; D gene: .; J gene: TRBJ2-3; CDR3 protein: CASSDRLGQYF; CDR3 DNA: TGTGCCAGTAGCGACAGGCTTGGGCAGTATTTT
V gene: TRBV11-1; CDR3 length: 16; clone size: once; D gene: TRBD2; J gene: TRBJ2-7; CDR3 protein: CASSSPRAGDNYEQYF; CDR3 DNA: TGTGCCAGCAGCTCCCCCAGAGCGGGAGATAATTACGAGCAGTACTTC
V gene: TRBV2; CDR3 length: 17; clone size: .; D gene: .; J gene: TRBJ1-1; CDR3 protein: CASSPYGQREADTEAFF; CDR3 DNA: TGTGCCAGCAGTCCCTACGGACAGCGGGAGGCGGACACTGAAGCTTTCTTT
V gene: TRBV5-1; CDR3 length: 17; clone size: .; D gene: TRBD2; J gene: TRBJ2-5; CDR3 protein: CASSLAGEGTRSETQYF; CDR3 DNA: TGCGCCAGCAGCTTGGCTGGCGAAGGGACTAGGTCAGAGACCCAGTACTTC
V gene: TRBV10-1; CDR3 length: 15; clone size: .; D gene: .; J gene: TRBJ2-5; CDR3 protein: CASSDGASLEETQYF; CDR3 DNA: TGCGCCAGCAGTGATGGGGCTTCACTTGAAGAGACCCAGTACTTC
V gene: TRBV19; CDR3 length: 17; clone size: .; D gene: .; J gene: TRBJ1-6; CDR3 protein: CASQSRREGTYNSPLHF; CDR3 DNA: TGTGCCAGTCAAAGTAGAAGGGAGGGGACCTATAATTCACCCCTCCACTTT
V gene: TRBV6-2/TRBV6-3; CDR3 length: 21; clone size: .; D gene: TRBD1; J gene: TRBJ1-5; CDR3 protein: CASSYQLTPGGQGDSNQPQHF; CDR3 DNA: TGTGCCAGCAGTTACCAACTCACCCCCGGGGGACAGGGGGATAGCAATCAGCCCCAGCATTTT
V gene: TRBV28; CDR3 length: 13; clone size: .; D gene: .; J gene: TRBJ2-3; CDR3 protein: CASTPGGTDTQYF; CDR3 DNA: TGTGCCAGCACCCCCGGGGGCACAGATACGCAGTATTTT
V gene: TRBV21-1; CDR3 length: 14; clone size: .; D gene: .; J gene: TRBJ2-7; CDR3 protein: CASSNGKGRGEQYF; CDR3 DNA: TGTGCCAGCAGCAATGGTAAGGGAAGGGGGGAGCAGTACTTC
V gene: TRBV24-1; CDR3 length: 13; clone size: once; D gene: TRBD1; J gene: TRBJ2-7; CDR3 protein: CATSDLDRGEQYF; CDR3 DNA: TGTGCCACCAGTGACTTGGACAGGGGGGAGCAGTACTTC
V gene: TRBV27; CDR3 length: 13; clone size: .; D gene: TRBD1; J gene: TRBJ1-2; CDR3 protein: CASSDRGDYGYTF; CDR3 DNA: TGTGCCAGCAGCGACAGGGGTGACTATGGCTACACCTTC
V gene: TRBV3-1/TRBV3-2; CDR3 length: 15; clone size: .; D gene: .; J gene: TRBJ2-7; CDR3 protein: CASSQGGRSYYEQYF; CDR3 DNA: TGTGCCAGCAGCCAAGGAGGTCGATCCTACTACGAGCAGTACTTC
V gene: TRBV7-9; CDR3 length: 14; clone size: .; D gene: TRBD1; J gene: TRBJ2-1; CDR3 protein: CASSSGQGYNEQFF; CDR3 DNA: TGTGCCAGCAGCTCGGGACAGGGCTACAATGAGCAGTTCTTC
V gene: TRBV2; CDR3 length: 13; clone size: .; D gene: .; J gene: TRBJ1-6; CDR3 protein: CASSDSYNSPLHF; CDR3 DNA: TGTGCCAGCAGCGACAGCTATAATTCACCCCTCCACTTT
V gene: TRBV24-1; CDR3 length: 16; clone size: .; D gene: TRBD1; J gene: TRBJ2-2; CDR3 protein: CATSDLGTGGAGELFF; CDR3 DNA: TGTGCCACCAGTGACCTGGGGACAGGGGGAGCCGGGGAGCTGTTTTTT
V gene: TRBV10-3; CDR3 length: 17; clone size: .; D gene: .; J gene: TRBJ1-5; CDR3 protein: CAISDPARQAVNQPQHF; CDR3 DNA: TGTGCCATCAGTGACCCCGCCAGACAGGCCGTCAATCAGCCCCAGCATTTT
V gene: TRBV7-2; CDR3 length: 16; clone size: few; D gene: TRBD1; J gene: TRBJ1-4; CDR3 protein: CASSPDRSATNEKLFF; CDR3 DNA: TGTGCCAGCAGCCCGGACAGGTCGGCAACTAATGAAAAACTGTTTTTT
V gene: TRBV10-3; CDR3 length: 15; clone size: .; D gene: .; J gene: TRBJ1-3; CDR3 protein: CAIATGMFSGNTIYF; CDR3 DNA: TGTGCCATCGCTACAGGGATGTTCTCTGGAAACACCATATATTTT
V gene: TRBV6-5; CDR3 length: 12; clone size: .; D gene: .; J gene: TRBJ1-6; CDR3 protein: CASSGFNSPLHF; CDR3 DNA: TGTGCCAGCTCAGGGTTTAATTCACCCCTCCACTTT
V gene: TRBV5-1; CDR3 length: 15; clone size: .; D gene: TRBD1; J gene: TRBJ2-7; CDR3 protein: CASSLAGTGGHEQYF; CDR3 DNA: TGCGCCAGCAGCTTGGCCGGGACAGGGGGCCACGAGCAGTACTTC
V gene: TRBV6-6; CDR3 length: 12; clone size: .; D gene: .; J gene: TRBJ1-2; CDR3 protein: CASSYSTGGYTF; CDR3 DNA: TGTGCCAGCAGTTACTCGACTGGTGGCTACACCTTC
V gene: TRBV4-2; CDR3 length: 16; clone size: .; D gene: TRBD2; J gene: TRBJ2-1; CDR3 protein: CASSQDRLGRGDEQFF; CDR3 DNA: TGTGCCAGCAGCCAAGATCGTCTAGGTCGGGGGGATGAGCAGTTCTTC
V gene: TRBV19; CDR3 length: 17; clone size: .; D gene: .; J gene: TRBJ2-4; CDR3 protein: CASSSNPGSLAKNIQYF; CDR3 DNA: TGTGCCAGTAGTTCGAATCCGGGGTCCCTAGCCAAAAACATTCAGTACTTC